This entry describes one TCR beta chain. The data originate from a study of blood T cell repertoires in COVID-19. CDR3 length: 13 residues. The germline V and J ends were trimmed by 2 bases and 5 bases, with 9 bases remaining between them. The germline gives CDR1 MNHEY, CDR2 SMNVEV (reference sequence). Assay used: immunoSEQ multiplex PCR; TCRdb lists only in-frame clones, some missing. The sample lists fewer than 85,000 clones, approximately 83% occurring once. This clonotype originated in a human donor in a cohort sampled during active COVID-19. Sequencing was done on a sample of peripheral blood. The V gene is TRBV27, the J gene TRBJ1-2; possible D gene TRBD1, 5 bases. Written as DNA, the CDR3 is TGTGCCAGCAGTTTAGGAGGGGCGTATGGCTACACCTTC. As protein: CASSLGGAYGYTF.